Each of the 21 T cell receptor beta chains below was sequenced from the same sample in a study of identical twins. TCRdb called the 5' RACE reads again in MiXCR, with one record for every CDR3 protein. The table has 600,000 to 800,000 distinct CDR3 sequences, 21% seen once; the top ten hold roughly 4.3%. The same specimen was also included in a second study, on T cells expressing NK-cell markers.

Sequenced input: PBMCs. The receptors were gathered from a woman younger than 30 in good health.

The chain joins TRBV20-1 to TRBJ2-7; 8 bases fit TRBD2. This CDR3 is built from 13 residues. CDR1 DFQATT and CDR2 SNEGSKA come from the germline V gene (reference sequence). The junction had 3 bases not matched to a gene; V was cut back by 5 bases and J by 0 bases. The CDR3 sequence is CSAGTSHSYEQYF. The CDR3 DNA reads TGCAGTGCTGGGACTAGTCACTCCTACGAGCAGTACTTC.

CDR3 in amino acids: CSANVANYGYTF. The CDR3 nucleotides are TGCAGTGCTAATGTAGCTAACTATGGCTACACCTTC. The rearrangement joins TRBV20-1 to TRBJ1-2; no clear D. The CDR3 extends over 12 amino acids. CDR1 is DFQATT, CDR2 SNEGSKA, per germline (reference sequence). V was trimmed by 4 bases and J by 0 bases, leaving 6 bases between them.

The chain carries TRBV24-1 and TRBJ2-1; the match to TRBD2 covers 7 bases. J was trimmed by 6 bases and V by 3 bases; bases with no gene match: 4. The CDR3 is made up of 14 amino acids. Germline V gene sequence: CDR1 KGHDR, CDR2 SFDVKD. CDR3 region: CATSDPRLANEQFF. The CDR3 nucleotides are TGTGCCACCAGTGATCCCCGACTAGCCAATGAGCAGTTCTTC.

This rearrangement joins TRBV19 to TRBJ2-3; 7 nucleotides agree with TRBD2. The CDR3 is made up of 16 amino acids. The ends lost 6 bases at V and 9 bases at J; junction bases unmatched: 18. Germline V gives CDR1 LNHDA, CDR2 SQIVND (reference sequence). Here the CDR3 reads CASSTPREGKVGTQYF. CDR3 sequence (DNA): TGTGCCAGTAGCACTCCCAGGGAGGGTAAGGTAGGAACGCAGTATTTT.

This clonotype has more than one count but fewer than ten. The chain links TRBV15 to TRBJ2-4, with D uncertain. The germline V gene encodes CDR1 LNHNV and CDR2 YYDKDF (reference sequence). CDR3 length: 17 amino acids. Trimming took 4 bases from V and 0 from J, leaving 16 bases between them. Here the CDR3 reads CATSMGIGMLAKNIQYF. The CDR3 DNA is TGTGCCACCAGCATGGGTATAGGGATGCTAGCCAAAAACATTCAGTACTTC. The full variable domain, completed using reference TRBV15 and TRBJ2-4, is DAMVIQNPRYQVTQFGKPVTLSCSQTLNHNVMYWYQQKSSQAPKLLFHYYDKDFNNEADTPDNFQSRRPNTSFCFLDIRSPGLGDTAMYLCATSMGIGMLAKNIQYFGAGTRLSVL.

The chain carries TRBV5-1 and TRBJ2-1, with a possible D match to TRBD1 (5 bases). V was pared by 3 bases and J by 7 bases, with 20 bases between. CDR1 is SGHRS, CDR2 YFSETQ, per germline. The length of the CDR3 is 16 residues. The CDR3 is CASSYPQGFGANEQFF. CDR3 DNA sequence: TGCGCCAGCAGCTACCCGCAGGGATTCGGAGCAAATGAGCAGTTCTTC.

The chain links TRBV24-1 to TRBJ1-2; D is possibly TRBD1 (5 bases). Germline loops: CDR1 KGHDR, CDR2 SFDVKD. The V and J ends lost 9 bases and 6 bases respectively, with 10 bases between them. The CDR3 is 11 residues long. CDR3 sequence: CATSGEDGYTF. The CDR3 DNA reads TGTGCCACCTCGGGGGAGGATGGCTACACCTTC.

The chain carries TRBV18 and TRBJ2-7; D gene unclear. The CDR3 loop spans 13 amino acids. CDR1 is KGHSH, CDR2 LQKENI, per germline. Trimming removed 1 base at V and 6 bases at J, with 10 bases between. Here the CDR3 reads CASSPLKGSEQYF. Written as DNA, the CDR3 is TGTGCCAGCTCACCACTGAAGGGAAGCGAGCAGTACTTC.

Many counts were recorded for this clonotype. The V call is TRBV10-1, the J call TRBJ1-1, with TRBD1 matching over 7 bases. The J segment lost 1 base and the V segment lost 6 bases, leaving 8 bases of the junction unmatched. Germline V CDR1 and CDR2: WNHNN, SYGVQD (reference sequence). The CDR3 has 15 residues. CDR3 DNA sequence: TGCGCCAGCAGCGAACGACAGGGAGGGAACACTGAAGCTTTCTTT. Protein product: CASSERQGGNTEAFF.

This clonotype turned up a few times. The chain carries TRBV5-1 and TRBJ2-7; D is tentatively TRBD1 or TRBD2 (5 bases each). Germline values: CDR1 SGHRS, CDR2 YFSETQ. The CDR3 sequence is 12 residues long. V lost 5 bases, J lost 6 bases, and 12 bases lay in between. CDR3 coding DNA: TGCGCCAGCAGTCGGGACCTCACCGAGCAGTACTTC. It translates to CASSRDLTEQYF.

V and J are TRBV12-3 or TRBV12-4 and TRBJ2-5; TRBD1 matches at 8 bases. The CDR3 totals 13 residues. V was clipped by 5 bases and J by 5 bases; unmatched bases: 4. The CDR3 here is CASSIRDRETQYF. The CDR3 DNA follows: TGTGCCAGCAGTATTCGGGACAGGGAGACCCAGTACTTC.

The chain combines TRBV20-1 with TRBJ2-3; TRBD2 agrees at 12 bases. The CDR3 sequence is 15 residues long. After removal of 6 bases from V and 5 bases from J, the junction contained 9 bases not matched to a gene. From germline, CDR1 is DFQATT and CDR2 SNEGSKA (reference sequence). CDR3 in amino acids: CSAEPRTSGEDTQYF. The CDR3 DNA reads TGCAGTGCGGAACCACGGACTAGCGGGGAAGATACGCAGTATTTT.

DNA of the CDR3: TGCAGTGTATCTGGGCCTAACTATGGCTACACCTTC. Translated, it gives CSVSGPNYGYTF. The chain carries TRBV20-1 and TRBJ1-2, with unresolved D. The germline V gene encodes CDR1 DFQATT and CDR2 SNEGSKA (reference sequence). Trimming shortened V by 7 bases and J by 0 bases, and 9 bases separated the two germline ends. The CDR3 loop spans 12 amino acids.

This sequence joins TRBV29-1 and TRBJ1-3; TRBD1 agrees at 12 bases. The CDR3 totals 16 residues. The V gene's germline CDR1 is SQVTM and CDR2 ANQGSEA. Unmatched junction bases numbered 10, after V lost 7 bases and J lost 3 bases. This CDR3 is CSAAGDRGPDGNTIYF. The CDR3 DNA is TGCAGCGCTGCCGGGGACAGGGGGCCGGATGGAAACACCATATATTTT.

On this clonotype itself: The missing conserved phenylalanine or tryptophan at the end of this CDR3 makes a read error likely. The V and J genes are TRBV20-1 and TRBJ2-1, with 11 bases aligning to TRBD1. V gave up 0 bases and J gave up 0 bases; unmatched junction bases: 10. Germline loops: CDR1 DFQATT, CDR2 SNEGSKA (reference sequence). The CDR3 contains 19 residues. The CDR3 nucleotides are TGCAGTGCTAGAGAGTCCGGACAGGGGGCCCGCATCTCCTACAATGAGCAGTTCTTA. This sequence encodes CSARESGQGARISYNEQFL.

The rearrangement joins TRBV14 to TRBJ2-3, with 7 bases that match TRBD1. With V trimmed by 7 bases and J by 2 bases, 9 bases remained unmatched. Germline CDR1 SGHDN, CDR2 FVKESK. The CDR3 spans 15 residues. In DNA form, the CDR3 reads TGTGCCAGCAACCCCCAGGGGGAACTCACAGATACGCAGTATTTT. Translation gives CASNPQGELTDTQYF.

V is TRBV9 and J is TRBJ2-3, with 10 bases aligning to TRBD2. The germline V gene encodes CDR1 SGDLS and CDR2 YYNGEE. The CDR3 has 16 residues. J was trimmed by 2 bases and V by 4 bases; bases with no gene match: 7. CDR3 coding DNA: TGTGCCAGCAGCCCCCCCAGCGGGGGGGCCACAGATACGCAGTATTTT. Protein product: CASSPPSGGATDTQYF.

There are a few counts of this clonotype. V usage is TRBV5-4 and J usage is TRBJ2-1; TRBD2 agrees at 12 bases. CDR1 is SGHNT, CDR2 YYREEE, per germline (reference sequence). Unmatched junction bases numbered 5, after V lost 4 bases and J lost 6 bases. The CDR3 runs to 15 residues. CDR3 loop: CASSLLAGGINEQFF. For the CDR3, the DNA is TGTGCCAGCAGCCTTCTAGCGGGAGGGATCAATGAGCAGTTCTTC.

The V gene is TRBV12-3 or TRBV12-4, the J gene TRBJ1-1; weak D call: TRBD1 (5 bases). The V and J ends lost 10 bases and 0 bases respectively, with 15 bases between them. This CDR3 contains 14 residues. CDR3 DNA: TGTGCCACCGGGACCCAGAGCCTGAACACTGAAGCTTTCTTT. Translated: CATGTQSLNTEAFF.

V is TRBV12-3 or TRBV12-4 and J is TRBJ2-2, with 7 bases identical to TRBD2. There are 15 residues in the CDR3. V dropped 7 bases and J dropped 10; count of bases not matched to a gene: 15. The CDR3 spells CASIVSGNAREELFF. CDR3 nucleotides: TGTGCCAGCATCGTCAGCGGGAACGCCCGAGAGGAGCTGTTTTTT.

This clonotype was counted only a few times. The chain has TRBV29-1 and TRBJ2-2; D is possibly TRBD1 (6 bases). The length of the CDR3 is 15 residues. Germline CDR1 SQVTM, CDR2 ANQGSEA. Trimming removed 6 bases from V and 4 bases from J, with 18 bases in between. Here the CDR3 DNA reads TGCAGCGTACGACAGGACCTTTATTCCACCGGGGAGCTGTTTTTT. This sequence encodes CSVRQDLYSTGELFF.